A selection of T cell receptor beta chains follows, all from one sample in a study of blood T cell repertoires in COVID-19. The data were produced by immunoSEQ multiplex PCR, yet TCRdb's version contains in-frame clones alone and is incomplete. This table has roughly 88,000 clones, around 80% appearing once. The sequencing sample was made of peripheral blood. All receptors derive from a woman over 75 with active or convalescent COVID-19. Both conserved end residues are part of each CDR3. The D gene is left open where the match is weak. Only part of the rows carry a size: once, few, many, or a class if the clone is expanded.

j_call	clone_size	v_call	d_call	cdr3_nt	cdr3_aa
TRBJ2-1	NA	TRBV5-6	TRBD2	TGTGCCAGCAGGTTAGCGGGAGTACACGGGCAGTTCTTC	CASRLAGVHGQFF
TRBJ2-7	NA	TRBV18	NA	TGTGCCAGCTCACCACCCGGGGACTACGAGCAGTACTTC	CASSPPGDYEQYF
TRBJ1-2	NA	TRBV6-2/TRBV6-3	NA	TGTGCCAGCAGCGACAGTACTATTCCTAACTATGGCTACACCTTC	CASSDSTIPNYGYTF
TRBJ1-1	NA	TRBV6-2/TRBV6-3	TRBD1	TGTGCCAGCAGCGACCGACGACAGGGGTGGACTGAAGCTTTCTTT	CASSDRRQGWTEAFF
TRBJ1-5	few	TRBV18	NA	TGTGCCAGCTCTCCAGGGGAGGATCAGCCCCAGCATTTT	CASSPGEDQPQHF
TRBJ2-1	NA	TRBV6-2/TRBV6-3	NA	TGTGCCAGCAGTTATCTACAGGGACAGCAGTTCTTC	CASSYLQGQQFF
TRBJ1-6	NA	TRBV7-2	TRBD1	TGTGCCAGCAGCTTAGCGGGACAGGGCTATTCACCCCTCCACTTT	CASSLAGQGYSPLHF
TRBJ2-7	NA	TRBV28	NA	TGTGCCAGCAGCCGGGTCCAGTGGTACGAGCAGTACTTC	CASSRVQWYEQYF
TRBJ2-1	NA	TRBV4-1	TRBD2	TGCGCCAGCAGCCAAGTGGTGACTAGCGGGAGGGCCAGCTCCTACAATGAGCAGTTCTTC	CASSQVVTSGRASSYNEQFF
TRBJ1-2	NA	TRBV2	TRBD1	TGTGCCAGCAGTGAACGACAGGGGGCAGGTGGCTACACCTTC	CASSERQGAGGYTF
TRBJ1-2	NA	TRBV13	NA	TGTGCCAGCAGCTCCAAAACCCCTACGGATGGCTACACCTTC	CASSSKTPTDGYTF
TRBJ1-3	NA	TRBV5-6	NA	TGTGCCAGCGGCCGGCTAGAGGGAAACACCATATATTTT	CASGRLEGNTIYF
TRBJ2-3	NA	TRBV18	TRBD2	TGTGCCAGCTCACCTCCGCGGGGGGGCACAGATACGCAGTATTTT	CASSPPRGGTDTQYF
TRBJ2-3	NA	TRBV11-2	NA	TGTGCCAGCAGCTTCCTAGCTAGCCTCACAGATACGCAGTATTTT	CASSFLASLTDTQYF
TRBJ1-6	NA	TRBV3-1/TRBV3-2	TRBD1	TGTGCCAGCACCCGGACAGGGGTCAGGAGCTCCTATAATTCACCCCTCCACTTT	CASTRTGVRSSYNSPLHF
TRBJ2-7	NA	TRBV10-3	NA	TGTGCCATCATGGAGACTATGACCTACGAGCAGTACTTC	CAIMETMTYEQYF
TRBJ1-5	NA	TRBV30	NA	TGTGCCTGGAGTCCTCAGGGTTTAAGCAATCAGCCCCAGCATTTT	CAWSPQGLSNQPQHF
TRBJ2-7	NA	TRBV5-1	TRBD2	TGCGCCAGCAGCTTGGGGGAGGGCCCCTACGAGCAGTACTTC	CASSLGEGPYEQYF
TRBJ2-7	NA	TRBV13	TRBD2	TGTGCCAGCAGCCGTAGCGGGAGGAACGAGCAGTACTTC	CASSRSGRNEQYF
TRBJ2-1	NA	TRBV9	NA	TGTGCCAGCAGCATTACCGATACGAGGTTCTTC	CASSITDTRFF
TRBJ2-5	NA	TRBV9	NA	TGTGCCAGCAGCGTAGGGGGCGGCCTAGGGGAGACCCAGTACTTC	CASSVGGGLGETQYF
TRBJ2-1	NA	TRBV4-3	TRBD2	TGCGCCAGCAGCCCTCAAGCGGGAAAGAGCCGGGGCAATGAGCAGTTCTTC	CASSPQAGKSRGNEQFF
TRBJ2-7	NA	TRBV18	TRBD1	TGTGCCAGCTCACCACCGGGACAGGAATACTACGAGCAGTACTTC	CASSPPGQEYYEQYF
TRBJ1-4	NA	TRBV2	TRBD1	TGTGCCAGCAGCCTAGTAACAGGGGATAGTGAAAAACTGTTTTTT	CASSLVTGDSEKLFF
TRBJ2-6	NA	TRBV6-2/TRBV6-3	NA	TGTGCCAGCAGTTGGGGCGCGGGAGGGGCCAACGTCCTGACTTTC	CASSWGAGGANVLTF
TRBJ2-3	NA	TRBV30	TRBD1	TGCTCAGGGGGTAGCACAGATACGCAGTATTTT	CSGGSTDTQYF
TRBJ1-1	many	TRBV27	NA	TGTGCCAGCAGTTTGGCGGGGAACACTGAAGCTTTCTTT	CASSLAGNTEAFF
TRBJ2-1	NA	TRBV6-6	TRBD2	TGTGCCAGCAGTCCAGGACTAGCGGGTCTCGTTGAGCAGTTCTTC	CASSPGLAGLVEQFF
TRBJ1-1	NA	TRBV14	TRBD1	TGTGCCAGCAGCAACTTCAGGGGGCGGGACACTGAAGCTTTCTTT	CASSNFRGRDTEAFF
TRBJ2-1	NA	TRBV5-1	TRBD2	TGCGCCAGCAGCTTGCTAGCGGGGGGTTACAATGAGCAGTTCTTC	CASSLLAGGYNEQFF
TRBJ1-1	few	TRBV6-6	NA	TGTGCCAGCAGTTACGAGAGGAACACTGAAGCTTTCTTT	CASSYERNTEAFF
TRBJ2-7	NA	TRBV6-5	NA	TGTGCCAGCATGATCCCTAGCTCCTACGAGCAGTACTTC	CASMIPSSYEQYF
TRBJ1-3	NA	TRBV28	NA	TGTGCCAGCAGTTTTTCAGGGGCCCGTGGAAACACCATATATTTT	CASSFSGARGNTIYF
TRBJ2-4	few	TRBV20-1	NA	TGCAGTGCTGAGACAGGTGTAGGAAAGTACTTC	CSAETGVGKYF
TRBJ2-7	NA	TRBV29-1	TRBD1	TGCAGCGTTGAAGAGTCCGGGACAGGGGTCATTGGGCAGTACTTC	CSVEESGTGVIGQYF
TRBJ1-5	NA	TRBV28	NA	TGTGCCAGCATCGCGGCCCTCGGGAGCCGGGCCGACAATCAGCCCCAGCATTTT	CASIAALGSRADNQPQHF